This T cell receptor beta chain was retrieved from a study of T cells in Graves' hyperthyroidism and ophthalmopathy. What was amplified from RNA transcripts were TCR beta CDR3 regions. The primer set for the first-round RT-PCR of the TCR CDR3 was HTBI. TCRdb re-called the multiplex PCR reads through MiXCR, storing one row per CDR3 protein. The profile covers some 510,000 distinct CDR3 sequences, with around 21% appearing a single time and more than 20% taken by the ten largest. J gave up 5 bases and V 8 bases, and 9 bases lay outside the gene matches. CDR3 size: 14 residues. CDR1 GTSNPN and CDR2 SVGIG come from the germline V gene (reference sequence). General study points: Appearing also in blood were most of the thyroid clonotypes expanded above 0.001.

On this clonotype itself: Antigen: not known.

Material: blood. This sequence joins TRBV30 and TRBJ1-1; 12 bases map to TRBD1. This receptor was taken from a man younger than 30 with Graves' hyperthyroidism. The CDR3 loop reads CAGGRDRGLTEAFF. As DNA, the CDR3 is TGTGCCGGGGGCCGGGACAGGGGGCTTACTGAAGCTTTCTTT.